Listed below are T cell receptor beta chains from one sample, sequenced in a study of T cells after yellow fever vaccination. TCRdb recomputed calls from the 5' RACE reads with MiXCR, one row per CDR3 protein. The sample lists roughly 340,000 distinct CDR3 sequences, about 9.5% occurring once. Sequenced here: PBMCs, sampled on the day of the first yellow fever vaccination. The receptors stem from a man aged 18-30 years who received the YFV17D yellow fever vaccine. Both conserved end residues are part of each CDR3. D genes are given only for firm matches. Size tells how often a clone was seen (once, few, many) or the class of an expanded clone, and some rows leave it out.

abundance | j_gene | d_gene | v_gene | CDR3nt | CDR3aa
many | TRBJ2-7 | TRBD2 | TRBV5-1 | TGCGCCAGCAGCCCGGGGGGGGCCCTCGACTACGAGCAGTACTTC | CASSPGGALDYEQYF
. | TRBJ2-7 | . | TRBV29-1 | TGCAGCAGGCGGACGGATCTGGGTGAGCAGTACTTC | CSRRTDLGEQYF
few | TRBJ2-2 | . | TRBV12-3/TRBV12-4 | TGTGCCAGCAGTTTATTTCCAGGGTCCTACACCGGGGAGCTGTTTTTT | CASSLFPGSYTGELFF
. | TRBJ2-1 | . | TRBV5-5 | TGTGCCAGCAGCTTGCAGGGCTTTCACAATGAGCAGTTCTTC | CASSLQGFHNEQFF
. | TRBJ2-7 | . | TRBV6-5 | TGTGCCAGCAGTTACTCGCCGGGGCTCGTGTTCTACGAGCAGTACTTC | CASSYSPGLVFYEQYF
few | TRBJ1-3 | TRBD1 | TRBV11-2 | TGTGCCAGCAGCCTCGACAGGGTAGGAAACACCATATATTTT | CASSLDRVGNTIYF
few | TRBJ1-5 | . | TRBV20-1 | TGCAGTGTCGAGCATGGGTTGGGGAATCAGCCCCAGCATTTT | CSVEHGLGNQPQHF
few | TRBJ1-2 | . | TRBV20-1 | TGCAGTGCTAGTCCGCAGGTTGGGGGCTACACCTTC | CSASPQVGGYTF
many | TRBJ2-2 | . | TRBV29-1 | TGCAGCGTTGTTGGGGGGCCGAACACCGGGGAGCTGTTTTTT | CSVVGGPNTGELFF
few | TRBJ1-1 | . | TRBV7-2 | TGTGCCAGCAGCTTAAGTTTGGGGGTTGGGTCTGAAGCTTTCTTT | CASSLSLGVGSEAFF
. | TRBJ1-1 | . | TRBV7-3 | TGTGCCAGCAGCTTAACCCGGGACAAAGACACTGAAGCTTTCTTT | CASSLTRDKDTEAFF
few | TRBJ2-1 | TRBD2 | TRBV20-1 | TGCAGTGCTACCGGGACTAGCTCCTACAATGAGCAGTTCTTC | CSATGTSSYNEQFF
few | TRBJ1-2 | . | TRBV4-1 | TGCGCCAGCAGCCTCGGGACGGGCGACGCTAACTATGGCTACACCTTC | CASSLGTGDANYGYTF
. | TRBJ2-5 | . | TRBV29-1 | TGCAGCGCCTACAGGGAGCGGGGCGAGACCCAGTACTTC | CSAYRERGETQYF
many | TRBJ2-1 | . | TRBV24-1 | TGTGCCACCAGTACCGGGACCAACTCGCGGGAGCAGTTCTTC | CATSTGTNSREQFF
. | TRBJ2-1 | TRBD1 | TRBV7-3 | TGTGCCAGCAGGGAAAACAGGGGAATGTCCTACAATGAGCAGTTCTTC | CASRENRGMSYNEQFF
few | TRBJ1-6 | . | TRBV5-6 | TGTGCCAGCAGGACAGCAAGTAATTCACCCCTCCACTTT | CASRTASNSPLHF
. | TRBJ1-2 | . | TRBV6-2/TRBV6-3 | TGTGCCAGCAGCGACCGGACGTACTATGGCTACACCTTC | CASSDRTYYGYTF
. | TRBJ2-3 | . | TRBV5-6 | TGTGCCAGCAGCTGGTTAGCGGATACGCAGTATTTT | CASSWLADTQYF
. | TRBJ1-5 | . | TRBV2 | TGTGCCAGCAGTGGGGAAAGTAGCAATCAGCCCCAGCATTTT | CASSGESSNQPQHF
. | TRBJ2-7 | . | TRBV19 | TGTGCCAGTAGTGTCCGGGACACGTCCTACGAGCAGTACTTC | CASSVRDTSYEQYF
. | TRBJ2-5 | . | TRBV27 | TGTACCAGCAGTTTTTCGCAGACGGAGACCCAGTACTTC | CTSSFSQTETQYF
many | TRBJ1-5 | . | TRBV20-1 | TGCAGTGCTGGTCAACGCGATCAGCCCCAGCATTTT | CSAGQRDQPQHF
. | TRBJ2-3 | TRBD2 | TRBV6-1 | TGTGCCAGCAGCCGCGGACTAGCGGGATCTGGCACAGATACGCAGTATTTT | CASSRGLAGSGTDTQYF
. | TRBJ2-1 | TRBD1 | TRBV7-3 | TGTGCCAGCAGCTCGGGTCCACCGGGACAGGGGCCCTACAATGAGCAGTTCTTC | CASSSGPPGQGPYNEQFF
. | TRBJ2-1 | . | TRBV12-3/TRBV12-4 | TGTGCCAGCAGTTTAGGAATTGGCAGGGAGCAGTTCTTC | CASSLGIGREQFF
. | TRBJ2-5 | TRBD1 | TRBV28 | TGTGCCAGCAGTTCACACACCAATCGGGACAGTAGATTC | CASSSHTNRDSRF
. | TRBJ1-2 | TRBD1 | TRBV29-1 | TGCAGCGTAGCCGGGACAGACAACTATGGCTACACCTTC | CSVAGTDNYGYTF
many | TRBJ1-3 | . | TRBV5-1 | TGCGCCAGCAGCCCCGGGACATCGTCTGGAAACACCATATATTTT | CASSPGTSSGNTIYF
. | TRBJ1-5 | . | TRBV3-1 | TGTGCCAGCAGCCAAGATTTTAGCAGGTTTAGCAATCAGCCCCAGCATTTT | CASSQDFSRFSNQPQHF
few | TRBJ2-3 | . | TRBV11-2 | TGTGCCAGCAGCCCTACGGGGCGCGGCACAGATACGCAGTATTTT | CASSPTGRGTDTQYF
many | TRBJ2-4 | TRBD2 | TRBV2 | TGTGCCAGCCGGGGGGGTGCCAAAAACATTCAGTACTTC | CASRGGAKNIQYF
. | TRBJ2-7 | TRBD2 | TRBV5-1 | TGCGCCAGCAGCGGGACTAGCGGGTTGGGCGAGCAGTACTTC | CASSGTSGLGEQYF
many | TRBJ1-1 | . | TRBV12-3/TRBV12-4 | TGTGCCAGCAGTTTAGCGGGGGGCACTGAAGCTTTCTTT | CASSLAGGTEAFF
many | TRBJ1-1 | . | TRBV10-3 | TGTGCCATCAGTAGGGGCCTGGACACTGAAGCTTTCTTT | CAISRGLDTEAFF
. | TRBJ2-2 | TRBD1 | TRBV6-1 | TGTGCCAGCAGTGAACAGGGGGCCCCCGGGGAGCTGTTTTTT | CASSEQGAPGELFF
many | TRBJ1-5 | . | TRBV12-3/TRBV12-4 | TGTGCCAGCAGTCCGATATATAGCAATCAGCCCCAGCATTTT | CASSPIYSNQPQHF
. | TRBJ1-1 | . | TRBV12-3/TRBV12-4 | TGTGCCAGCAGTCTGGCGAGTGAAGCTTTCTTT | CASSLASEAFF
few | TRBJ2-5 | . | TRBV5-1 | . | CASSFGTGNMEYF
. | TRBJ2-1 | TRBD2 | TRBV7-9 | TGTGCCAGCAGCCCTTCCCTAGGACTAGCAGACTACGATGAGCAGTTCTTC | CASSPSLGLADYDEQFF
. | TRBJ1-1 | TRBD1 | TRBV19 | TGTGCCAGTAGTCCGACGACCGGGACAGAGAACACTGAAGCTTTCTTT | CASSPTTGTENTEAFF
. | TRBJ2-1 | . | TRBV7-6 | TGTGCCAGCAGCTTAGGAGACGATGAGCAGTTCTTC | CASSLGDDEQFF
. | TRBJ2-5 | . | TRBV14 | TGTGCCAGCAGCCGACAGGACAGCATGTACCAAGAGACCCAGTACTTC | CASSRQDSMYQETQYF
few | TRBJ2-3 | . | TRBV12-3/TRBV12-4 | TGTGCCAGCAGTTCTAGGGGGACTTCCAGAGATACGCAGTATTTT | CASSSRGTSRDTQYF
many | TRBJ1-1 | . | TRBV5-1 | TGCGCCAGCAGCTTCTCGCGGGGTTTCACTGAAGCTTTCTTT | CASSFSRGFTEAFF
. | TRBJ1-5 | . | TRBV6-5 | TGTGCCAGCAGTTACTCGCGGGGGGGTCAGCCCCAGCATTTT | CASSYSRGGQPQHF
few | TRBJ2-3 | TRBD2 | TRBV20-1 | TGCAGTGCTTCCTGGACTAGCGGGGCGCGGGATACGCAGTATTTT | CSASWTSGARDTQYF
. | TRBJ1-1 | . | TRBV20-1 | TGCAGTGCTAGAGAGCAAGGAGTGGGCGAAGCTTTCTTT | CSAREQGVGEAFF
. | TRBJ2-5 | . | TRBV19 | TGTGCCAGTAGTATAGGGGGGGGGACAGGTGGAGAGACCCAGTACTTC | CASSIGGGTGGETQYF
. | TRBJ1-4 | . | TRBV7-2 | TGTGCCAGCAGCTTAAAGGTCGACAGAATTAATGAAAAACTGTTTTTT | CASSLKVDRINEKLFF
few | TRBJ2-3 | . | TRBV29-1 | TGCAGCGGTGGACTCTTTTCAGATACGCAGTATTTT | CSGGLFSDTQYF
many | TRBJ2-3 | . | TRBV3-1 | TGTGCCAGCAGCTCAGGGGTTAGCACAGATACGCAGTATTTT | CASSSGVSTDTQYF
few | TRBJ2-5 | . | TRBV4-2 | TGTGCCAGCAGCCAGGCCCCTAGTGTCAGGGGGGGGGCTCTAGAGACCCAGTACTTC | CASSQAPSVRGGALETQYF
few | TRBJ2-1 | TRBD1 | TRBV7-9 | TGTGCCAGCAGCTTAATTGCCAGGGGGCTCGATGAGCAGTTCTTC | CASSLIARGLDEQFF
few | TRBJ2-1 | TRBD2 | TRBV7-2 | TGTGCCAGCAGCTTTGGCGGGGGGGCTAGCGATGAGCAGTTCTTC | CASSFGGGASDEQFF
few | TRBJ1-1 | . | TRBV27 | TGTGCCAGCAGTTTTGGGGGTTCGAACACTGAAGCTTTCTTT | CASSFGGSNTEAFF
. | TRBJ1-5 | . | TRBV7-6 | TGTGCCAGCAGCTTATATCCCGGATCGGACGGACCTCTTAGCAATCAGCCCCAGCATTTT | CASSLYPGSDGPLSNQPQHF
few | TRBJ2-3 | TRBD1 | TRBV18 | TGTGCCAGCTCAACGTGGGGACAGGGTACGAATACGCAGTATTTT | CASSTWGQGTNTQYF
few | TRBJ1-2 | . | TRBV20-1 | TGCAGTGCTAGTGGGGGCAGCAAAGGCTACACCTTC | CSASGGSKGYTF
few | TRBJ2-2 | . | TRBV12-3/TRBV12-4 | TGTGCCAGCAGCCAAAGGGGGGTTCGCACCGGGGAGCTGTTTTTT | CASSQRGVRTGELFF